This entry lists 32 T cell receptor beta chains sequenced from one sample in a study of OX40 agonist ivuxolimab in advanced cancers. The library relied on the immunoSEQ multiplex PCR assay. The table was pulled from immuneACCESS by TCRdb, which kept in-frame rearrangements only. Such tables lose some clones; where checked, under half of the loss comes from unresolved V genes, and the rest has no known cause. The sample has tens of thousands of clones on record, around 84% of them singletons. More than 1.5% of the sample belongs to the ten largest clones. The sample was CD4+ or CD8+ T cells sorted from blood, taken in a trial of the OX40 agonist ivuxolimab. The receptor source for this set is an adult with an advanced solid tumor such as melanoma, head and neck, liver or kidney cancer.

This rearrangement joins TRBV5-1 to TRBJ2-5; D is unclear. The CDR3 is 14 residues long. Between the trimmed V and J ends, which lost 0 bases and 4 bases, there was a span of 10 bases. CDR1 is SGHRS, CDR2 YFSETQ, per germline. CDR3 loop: CASSLGHPRETQYF. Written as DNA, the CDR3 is TGCGCCAGCAGCTTGGGACACCCCCGAGAGACCCAGTACTTC. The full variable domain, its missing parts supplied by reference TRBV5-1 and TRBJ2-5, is KAGVTQTPRYLIKTRGQQVTLSCSPISGHRSVSWYQQTPGQGLQFLFEYFSETQRNKGNFPGRFSGRQFSNSRSEMNVSTLELGDSALYLCASSLGHPRETQYFGPGTRLLVL.

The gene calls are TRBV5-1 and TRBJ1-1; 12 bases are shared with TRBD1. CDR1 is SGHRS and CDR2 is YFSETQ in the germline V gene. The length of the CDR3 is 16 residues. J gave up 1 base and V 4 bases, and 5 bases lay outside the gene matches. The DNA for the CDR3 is TGCGCCAGCAGCCCGGGACAGGGGGCGGCGAACACTGAAGCTTTCTTT. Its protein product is CASSPGQGAANTEAFF.

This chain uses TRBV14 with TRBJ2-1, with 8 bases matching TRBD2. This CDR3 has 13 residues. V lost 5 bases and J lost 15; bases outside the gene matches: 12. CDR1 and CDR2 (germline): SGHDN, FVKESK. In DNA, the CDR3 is TGTGCCAGCAGCTGGACCCGGGGACTAGACGTGTTCTTC. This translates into CASSWTRGLDVFF.

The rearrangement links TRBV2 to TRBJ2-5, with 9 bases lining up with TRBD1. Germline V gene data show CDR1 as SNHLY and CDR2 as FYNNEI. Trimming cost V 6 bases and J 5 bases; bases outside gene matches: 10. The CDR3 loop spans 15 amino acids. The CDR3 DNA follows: TGTGCCAGCAGCGTCGGACAGGGGCTGGGGGAGACCCAGTACTTC. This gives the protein CASSVGQGLGETQYF.

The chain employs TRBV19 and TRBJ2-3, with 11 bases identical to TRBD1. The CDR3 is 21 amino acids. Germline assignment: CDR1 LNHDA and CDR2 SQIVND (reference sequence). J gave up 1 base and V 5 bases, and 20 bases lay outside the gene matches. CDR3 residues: CASSHRGDRGAVYLGTDTQYF. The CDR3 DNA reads TGTGCCAGTAGTCACCGTGGGGACAGGGGGGCAGTTTATTTAGGCACAGATACGCAGTATTTT.

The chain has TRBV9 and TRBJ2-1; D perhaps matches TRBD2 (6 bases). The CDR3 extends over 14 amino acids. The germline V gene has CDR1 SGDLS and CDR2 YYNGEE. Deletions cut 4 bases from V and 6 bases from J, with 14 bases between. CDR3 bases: TGTGCCAGCAGCCCCGCGGGGATGTCCAATGAGCAGTTCTTC. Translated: CASSPAGMSNEQFF.

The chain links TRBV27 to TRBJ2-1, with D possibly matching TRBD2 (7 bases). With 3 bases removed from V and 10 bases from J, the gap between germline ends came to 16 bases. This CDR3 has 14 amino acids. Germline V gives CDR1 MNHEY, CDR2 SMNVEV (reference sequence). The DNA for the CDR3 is TGTGCCAGCAGTTTGAGTGGGGGGGCGAGGGAGCAGTTCTTC. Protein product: CASSLSGGAREQFF.

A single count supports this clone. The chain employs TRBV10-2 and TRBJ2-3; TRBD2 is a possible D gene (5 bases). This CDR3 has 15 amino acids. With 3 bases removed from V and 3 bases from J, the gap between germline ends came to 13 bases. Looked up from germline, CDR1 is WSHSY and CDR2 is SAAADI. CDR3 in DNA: TGCGCCAGCAGTGATTCTCGGGGTCTGACAGATACGCAGTATTTT. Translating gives CASSDSRGLTDTQYF.

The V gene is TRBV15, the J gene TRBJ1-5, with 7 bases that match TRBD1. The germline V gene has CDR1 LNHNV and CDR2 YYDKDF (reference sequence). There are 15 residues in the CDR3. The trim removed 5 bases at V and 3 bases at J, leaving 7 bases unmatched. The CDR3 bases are TGTGCCACCAGCGCCCGGACAGGCTTCAATCAGCCCCAGCATTTT. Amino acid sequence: CATSARTGFNQPQHF.

The CDR3 coding sequence is TGTGCCAGCAGCATTAACCCGGGACAGGGCTATGGCTACACCTTC. This translates into CASSINPGQGYGYTF. This sequence joins TRBV28 and TRBJ1-2, with 9 bases lining up with TRBD1. Germline V gene sequence: CDR1 MDHEN, CDR2 SYDVKM. The CDR3 is 15 amino acids. Losses at the gene ends were 6 bases for V and 4 bases for J; bases not matched to a gene: 9.

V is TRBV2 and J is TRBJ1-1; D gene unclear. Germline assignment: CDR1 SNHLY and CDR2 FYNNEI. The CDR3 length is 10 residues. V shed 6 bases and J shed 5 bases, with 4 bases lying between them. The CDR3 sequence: CASRQTEAFF. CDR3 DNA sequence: TGTGCCAGCAGGCAGACTGAAGCTTTCTTT.

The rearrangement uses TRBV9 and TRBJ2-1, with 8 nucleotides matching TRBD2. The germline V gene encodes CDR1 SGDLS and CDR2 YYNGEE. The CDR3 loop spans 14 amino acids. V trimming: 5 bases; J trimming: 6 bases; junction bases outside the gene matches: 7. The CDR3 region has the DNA TGTGCCAGCAGTCTGAGGACTAGCTTCAATGAGCAGTTCTTC. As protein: CASSLRTSFNEQFF.

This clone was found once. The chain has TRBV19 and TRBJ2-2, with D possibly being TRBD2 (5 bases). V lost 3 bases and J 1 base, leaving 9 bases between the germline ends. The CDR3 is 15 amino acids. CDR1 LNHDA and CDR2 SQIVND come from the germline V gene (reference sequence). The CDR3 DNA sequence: TGTGCCAGTAGTATCCCGGGGAGGAACACCGGGGAGCTGTTTTTT. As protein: CASSIPGRNTGELFF.

The CDR3 region has the DNA TGTGCCAGCAGGGCCAGGACAGACCGGTTGGTTAACTATGGCTACACCTTC. Protein product: CASRARTDRLVNYGYTF. The chain links TRBV2 to TRBJ1-2, with D perhaps TRBD1 (6 bases). The CDR3 is 17 amino acids. In germline, CDR1 is SNHLY, CDR2 FYNNEI. Trimming shortened V by 6 bases and J by 1 base, and 21 bases separated the two germline ends.

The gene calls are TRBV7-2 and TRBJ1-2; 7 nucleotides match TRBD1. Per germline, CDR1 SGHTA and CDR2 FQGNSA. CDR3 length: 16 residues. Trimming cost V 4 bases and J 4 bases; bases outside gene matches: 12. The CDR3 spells CASSSTGTDSTYGYTF. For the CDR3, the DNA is TGTGCCAGCAGCTCTACTGGGACAGATTCGACCTATGGCTACACCTTC.

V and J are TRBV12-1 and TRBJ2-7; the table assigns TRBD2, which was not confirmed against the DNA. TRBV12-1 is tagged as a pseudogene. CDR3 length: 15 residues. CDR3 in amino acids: CASLGGGQLSYEQYF. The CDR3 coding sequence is TGTGCCAGCCTCGGGGGGGGTCAACTTTCCTACGAGCAGTACTTC.

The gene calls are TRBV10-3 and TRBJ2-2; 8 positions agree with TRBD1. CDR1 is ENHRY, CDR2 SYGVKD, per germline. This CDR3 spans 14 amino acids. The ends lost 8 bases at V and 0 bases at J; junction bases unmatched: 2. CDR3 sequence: CAIQQGANTGELFF. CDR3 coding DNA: TGTGCCATCCAACAGGGGGCGAACACCGGGGAGCTGTTTTTT.

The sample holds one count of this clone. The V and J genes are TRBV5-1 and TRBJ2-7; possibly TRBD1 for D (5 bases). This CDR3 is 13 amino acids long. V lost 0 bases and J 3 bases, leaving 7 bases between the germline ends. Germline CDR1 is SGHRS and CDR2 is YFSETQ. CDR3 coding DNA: TGCGCCAGCAGCTTGGAGACAGTCTACGAGCAGTACTTC. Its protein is CASSLETVYEQYF.

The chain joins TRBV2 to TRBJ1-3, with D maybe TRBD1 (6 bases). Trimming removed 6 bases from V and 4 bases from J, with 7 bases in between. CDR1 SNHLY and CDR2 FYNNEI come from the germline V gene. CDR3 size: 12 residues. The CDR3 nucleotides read TGTGCCAGCAGCACAGGGGGAAACACCATATATTTT. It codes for CASSTGGNTIYF.

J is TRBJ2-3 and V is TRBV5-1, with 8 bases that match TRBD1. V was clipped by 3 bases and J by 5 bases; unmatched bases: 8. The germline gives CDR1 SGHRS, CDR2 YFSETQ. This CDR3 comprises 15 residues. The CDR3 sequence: CASSSQGAFEDTQYF. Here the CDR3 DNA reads TGCGCCAGCAGCTCGCAGGGGGCATTTGAAGATACGCAGTATTTT.

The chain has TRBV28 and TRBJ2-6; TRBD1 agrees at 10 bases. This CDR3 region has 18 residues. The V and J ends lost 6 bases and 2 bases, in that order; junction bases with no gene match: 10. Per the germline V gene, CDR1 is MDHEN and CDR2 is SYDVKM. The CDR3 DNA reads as TGTGCCAGCAGCTCGCTTAGGGGACAGGGGACTGGGGCCAACGTCCTGACTTTC. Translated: CASSSLRGQGTGANVLTF.

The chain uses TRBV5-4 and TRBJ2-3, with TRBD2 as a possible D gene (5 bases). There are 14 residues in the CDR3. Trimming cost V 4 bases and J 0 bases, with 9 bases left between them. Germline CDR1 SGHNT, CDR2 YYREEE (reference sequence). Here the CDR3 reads CASSRSGSTDTQYF. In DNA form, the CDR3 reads TGTGCCAGCAGCCGCTCGGGAAGCACAGATACGCAGTATTTT.

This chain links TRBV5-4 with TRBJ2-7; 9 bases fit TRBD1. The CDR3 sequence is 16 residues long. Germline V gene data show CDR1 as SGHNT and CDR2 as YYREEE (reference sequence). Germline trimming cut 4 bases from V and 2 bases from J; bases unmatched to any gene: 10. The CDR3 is CASSRGGTGRTYEQYF. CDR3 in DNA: TGTGCCAGCAGCAGGGGGGGGACAGGGCGAACCTACGAGCAGTACTTC.

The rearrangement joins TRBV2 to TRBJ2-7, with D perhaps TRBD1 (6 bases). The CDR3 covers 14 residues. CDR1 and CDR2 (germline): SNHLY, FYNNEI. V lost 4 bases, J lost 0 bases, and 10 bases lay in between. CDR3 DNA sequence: TGTGCCAGCAGTGCCCCGACAGGCTCCTACGAGCAGTACTTC. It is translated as CASSAPTGSYEQYF.

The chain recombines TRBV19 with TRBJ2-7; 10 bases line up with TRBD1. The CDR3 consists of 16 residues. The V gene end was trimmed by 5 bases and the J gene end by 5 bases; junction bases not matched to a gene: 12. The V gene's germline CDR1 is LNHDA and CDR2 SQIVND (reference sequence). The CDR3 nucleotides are TGTGCCAGTAGTCCCTACCCCAGGACAGGGGGAAACGAGCAGTACTTC. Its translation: CASSPYPRTGGNEQYF.

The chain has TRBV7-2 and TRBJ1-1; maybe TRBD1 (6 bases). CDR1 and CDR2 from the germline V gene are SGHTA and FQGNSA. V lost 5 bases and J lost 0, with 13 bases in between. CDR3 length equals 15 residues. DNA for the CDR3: TGTGCCAGCAGCCGCTTACAGGGAATGAACACTGAAGCTTTCTTT. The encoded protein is CASSRLQGMNTEAFF.

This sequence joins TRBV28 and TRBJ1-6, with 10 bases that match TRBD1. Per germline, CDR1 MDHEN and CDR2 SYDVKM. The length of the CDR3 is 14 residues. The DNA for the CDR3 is TGTTTTTCACAAGGGGGGGACAGGGGTTCACCCCTCCACTTT. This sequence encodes CFSQGGDRGSPLHF.

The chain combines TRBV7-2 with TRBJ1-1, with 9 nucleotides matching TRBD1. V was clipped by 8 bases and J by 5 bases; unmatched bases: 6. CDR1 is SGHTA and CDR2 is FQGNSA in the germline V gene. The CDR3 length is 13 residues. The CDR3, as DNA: TGTGCCAGCCGACAGGGGGGATATACTGAAGCTTTCTTT. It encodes CASRQGGYTEAFF.

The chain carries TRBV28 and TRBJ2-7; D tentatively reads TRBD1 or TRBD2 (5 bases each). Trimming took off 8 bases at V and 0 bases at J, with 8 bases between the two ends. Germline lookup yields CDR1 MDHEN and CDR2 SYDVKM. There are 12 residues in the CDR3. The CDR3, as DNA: TGTGCCAGCGGGGGAAACTCCTACGAGCAGTACTTC. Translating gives CASGGNSYEQYF.

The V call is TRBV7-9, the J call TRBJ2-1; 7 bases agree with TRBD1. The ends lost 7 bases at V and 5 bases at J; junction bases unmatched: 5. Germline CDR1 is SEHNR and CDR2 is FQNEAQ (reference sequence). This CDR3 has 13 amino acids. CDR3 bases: TGTGCCAGCATCTGGACAGGTAACAATGAGCAGTTCTTC. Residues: CASIWTGNNEQFF. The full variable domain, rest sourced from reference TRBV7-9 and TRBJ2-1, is DTGVSQNPRHKITKRGQNVTFRCDPISEHNRLYWYRQTLGQGPEFLTYFQNEAQLEKSRLLSDRFSAERPKGSFSTLEIQRTEQGDSAMYLCASIWTGNNEQFFGPGTRLTVL.

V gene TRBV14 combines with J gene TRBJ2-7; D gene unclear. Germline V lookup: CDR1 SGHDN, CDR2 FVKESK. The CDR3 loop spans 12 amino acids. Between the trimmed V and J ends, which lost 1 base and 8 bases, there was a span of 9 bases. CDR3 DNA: TGTGCCAGCAGCCAAGCTGGCCCCAAGCAGTACTTC. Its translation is CASSQAGPKQYF.

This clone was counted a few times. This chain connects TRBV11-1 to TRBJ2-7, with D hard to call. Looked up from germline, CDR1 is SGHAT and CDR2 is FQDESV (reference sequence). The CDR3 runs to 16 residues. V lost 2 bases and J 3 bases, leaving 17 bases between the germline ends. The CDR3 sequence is CASSLSRVSRYYEQYF. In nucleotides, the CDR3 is TGTGCCAGCAGCTTATCGAGAGTGAGCCGATACTACGAGCAGTACTTC.